This T cell receptor (beta chain) was sequenced during a study of blood T cell repertoires in COVID-19. Study information: Researchers got acute and convalescent COVID-19 samples from the United States, Italy and Spain. T cells, B-cell-depleted T cells, or PBMCs provided the cDNA or gDNA that served as material.

The junction had 7 bases not matched to a gene; V was cut back by 6 bases and J by 7 bases. Germline V gene lookup returns CDR1 MNHEY and CDR2 SVGAGI. The CDR3 spans 14 residues. Original data processing: Amplification from reference gene primers served as the basis for estimated nucleated cell counts. Some clones are missing from TCRdb's copy, which holds only in-frame ones; the method was immunoSEQ multiplex PCR. The DNA gave D and trimming, while V, J and clone size come from that table. Of around 69,000 clones listed, 89% are singletons. This rearrangement joins TRBV6-5 to TRBJ2-3; 10 bases match TRBD2. The sequencing sample was made of peripheral blood. The clonotype was recovered from a woman aged 45 to 65 with active COVID-19. The CDR3 sequence is CASSGGLAIYTQYF. As DNA, the CDR3 is TGTGCCAGCAGCGGGGGACTAGCGATCTATACGCAGTATTTT.